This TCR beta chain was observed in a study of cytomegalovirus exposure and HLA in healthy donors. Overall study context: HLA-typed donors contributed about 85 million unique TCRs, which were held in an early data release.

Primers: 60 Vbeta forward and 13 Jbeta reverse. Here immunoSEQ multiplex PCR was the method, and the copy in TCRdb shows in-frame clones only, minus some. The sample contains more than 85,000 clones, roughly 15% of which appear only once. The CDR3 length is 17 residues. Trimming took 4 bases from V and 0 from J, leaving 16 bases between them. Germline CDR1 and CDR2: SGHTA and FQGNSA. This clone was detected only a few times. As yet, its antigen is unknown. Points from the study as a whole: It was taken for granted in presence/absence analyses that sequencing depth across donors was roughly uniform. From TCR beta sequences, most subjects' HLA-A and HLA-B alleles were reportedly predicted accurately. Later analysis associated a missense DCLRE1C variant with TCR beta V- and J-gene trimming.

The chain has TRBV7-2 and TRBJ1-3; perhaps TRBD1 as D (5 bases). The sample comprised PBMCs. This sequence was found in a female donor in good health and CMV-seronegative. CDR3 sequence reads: CASSSGVWANSGNTIYF. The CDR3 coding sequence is TGTGCCAGCAGCTCGGGGGTTTGGGCCAACTCTGGAAACACCATATATTTT.